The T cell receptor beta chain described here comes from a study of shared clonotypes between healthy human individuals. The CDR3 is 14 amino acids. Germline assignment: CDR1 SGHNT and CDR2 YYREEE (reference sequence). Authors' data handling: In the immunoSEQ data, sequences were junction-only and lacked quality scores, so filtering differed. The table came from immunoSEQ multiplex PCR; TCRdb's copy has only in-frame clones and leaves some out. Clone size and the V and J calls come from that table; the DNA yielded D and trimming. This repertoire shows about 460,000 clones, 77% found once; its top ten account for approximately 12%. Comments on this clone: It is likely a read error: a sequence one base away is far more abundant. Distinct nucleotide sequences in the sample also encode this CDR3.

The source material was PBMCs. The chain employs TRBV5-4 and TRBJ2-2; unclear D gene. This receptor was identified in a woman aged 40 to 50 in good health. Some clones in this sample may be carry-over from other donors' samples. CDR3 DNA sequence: TGCGCCAGCAGCTTAATGGGGAACACCGGGGAGCTGTTTTTT. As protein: CASSLMGNTGELFF.